This entry lists 2 T cell receptor beta chains sequenced from one sample in a study of blood T cell repertoires in COVID-19. Produced via immunoSEQ multiplex PCR; TCRdb's table is partial and in-frame only. The repertoire holds roughly 200,000 clones, with 70% to 90% as singletons. What was sequenced was peripheral blood. The receptors stem from a woman aged 30 to 39 with active or convalescent COVID-19.

The V gene is TRBV6-6, the J gene TRBJ2-7; 10 bases are a match to TRBD1. The CDR3 runs to 15 residues. CDR1 MNHNY and CDR2 SVGAGI come from the germline V gene (reference sequence). The J segment lost 4 bases and the V segment lost 1 base, leaving 4 bases of the junction unmatched. CDR3 sequence (DNA): TGTGCCAGCAGTTACTGGCAGGGACAGGGGTACGAGCAGTACTTC. Protein: CASSYWQGQGYEQYF.

This chain uses TRBV10-2 with TRBJ2-2; possible D gene TRBD1, 5 bases. Trimming shortened V by 8 bases and J by 3 bases, and 10 bases separated the two germline ends. Germline values: CDR1 WSHSY, CDR2 SAAADI. The CDR3 is made up of 13 amino acids. Here the CDR3 DNA reads TGCGCCAGCTCTGGACAACACACCGGGGAGCTGTTTTTT. As protein: CASSGQHTGELFF.